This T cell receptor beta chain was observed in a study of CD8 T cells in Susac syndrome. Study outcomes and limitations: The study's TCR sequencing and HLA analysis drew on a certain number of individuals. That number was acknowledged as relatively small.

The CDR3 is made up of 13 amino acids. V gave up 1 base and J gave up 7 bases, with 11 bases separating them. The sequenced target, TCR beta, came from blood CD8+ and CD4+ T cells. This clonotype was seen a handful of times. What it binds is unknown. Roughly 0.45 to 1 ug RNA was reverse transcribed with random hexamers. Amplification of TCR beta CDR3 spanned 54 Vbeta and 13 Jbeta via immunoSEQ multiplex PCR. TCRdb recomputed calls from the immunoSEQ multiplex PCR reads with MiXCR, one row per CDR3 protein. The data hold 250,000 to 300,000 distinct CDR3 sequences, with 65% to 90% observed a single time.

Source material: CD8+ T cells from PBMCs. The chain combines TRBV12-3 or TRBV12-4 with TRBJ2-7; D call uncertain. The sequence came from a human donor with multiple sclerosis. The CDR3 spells CASSLEEGVEQYF. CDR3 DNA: TGTGCCAGCAGTTTAGAAGAAGGCGTTGAGCAGTACTTC.